Below are 25 T cell receptor beta chains sequenced from a single sample in a study of cytomegalovirus exposure and HLA in healthy donors. In the PCR, 60 Vbeta and 13 Jbeta primers were used. Assay used: immunoSEQ multiplex PCR; TCRdb lists only in-frame clones, some missing. The table records about 150,000 clones, 78% of them present only once. Sequenced material: PBMCs. All receptors derive from a woman aged 50 to 60 in good health and CMV-seropositive.

About this clone: Other nucleotide sequences in the sample specify the same CDR3. The J gene is TRBJ1-2, the V gene TRBV29-1; 9 bases are a match to TRBD1. The junction had 7 bases not matched to a gene; V was cut back by 1 base and J by 4 bases. The length of the CDR3 is 15 residues. Germline CDR1 SQVTM, CDR2 ANQGSEA. The CDR3 bases are TGCAGCGTTGAAGCCGGGACAGGGACAGGCTATGGCTACACCTTC. Protein: CSVEAGTGTGYGYTF.

The CDR3 DNA reads TGTGCCAGCAGCCAAGTGCTAGGTGTGAGCGGGGGGGCCCGTGAGCAGTTCTTC. It specifies CASSQVLGVSGGAREQFF. The J gene is TRBJ2-1, the V gene TRBV4-2, with 10 bases matching TRBD2. This CDR3 is 18 amino acids long. V was pared by 1 base and J by 9 bases, with 15 bases of the junction left unmatched. Germline values: CDR1 LGHNA, CDR2 YNFKEQ.

V usage is TRBV5-1 and J usage is TRBJ2-5; D perhaps matches TRBD2 (5 bases). Near its end, the DNA agrees better with TRBJ2-7, so the J call may be wrong. Germline V gene data show CDR1 as SGHRS and CDR2 as YFSETQ. The CDR3 contains 14 residues. The CDR3 loop is CASSLAPGSYEQYF. Here the CDR3 DNA reads TGCGCCAGCAGCTTGGCTCCGGGATCCTACGAGCAGTACTTC.

The chain carries TRBV2 and TRBJ2-7; tentatively, D is TRBD2 (6 bases). The V gene's germline CDR1 is SNHLY and CDR2 FYNNEI. Trimming took 10 bases from V and 3 from J, leaving 16 bases between them. CDR3 length: 13 residues. CDR3 sequence: CATALAGYYEQYF. The CDR3, as DNA: TGTGCCACCGCTTTGGCGGGGTACTACGAGCAGTACTTC.

J is TRBJ1-1 and V is TRBV6-5, with unresolved D. The V gene lost 2 bases and the J gene lost 2 bases, with 12 bases spanning the gap. CDR3 size: 15 residues. CDR1 and CDR2 from the germline V gene are MNHEY and SVGAGI. DNA of the CDR3: TGTGCCAGCAGTTACATCGTTCGGGGAAACACTGAAGCTTTCTTT. This encodes CASSYIVRGNTEAFF.

This chain connects TRBV15 to TRBJ1-2; D not certain. Germline lookup yields CDR1 LNHNV and CDR2 YYDKDF (reference sequence). Trimming removed 0 bases from V and 2 bases from J, with 10 bases in between. The CDR3 runs to 15 residues. CDR3 sequence: CATSRDRGPNYGYTF. As DNA, the CDR3 is TGTGCCACCAGCAGAGATCGGGGTCCAAACTATGGCTACACCTTC.

Only a few counts were recorded for this clone. The rearrangement joins TRBV5-1 to TRBJ2-1; D remains unclear. The CDR3 is 15 residues long. Trimming took 0 bases from V and 7 from J, leaving 14 bases between them. Per the germline V gene, CDR1 is SGHRS and CDR2 is YFSETQ. The CDR3 reads CASSLVLRNGNEQFF. The CDR3 DNA sequence: TGCGCCAGCAGCTTGGTTTTGCGGAACGGGAATGAGCAGTTCTTC.

The V gene is TRBV19, the J gene TRBJ2-3; D unclear. The CDR3 totals 14 residues. Germline values: CDR1 LNHDA, CDR2 SQIVND (reference sequence). Trimming stripped 7 bases from V and 2 bases from J, with 13 bases between. CDR3: CASTPGLLTDTQYF. DNA for the CDR3: TGTGCCAGTACCCCTGGGCTACTCACAGATACGCAGTATTTT.

The rearrangement links TRBV5-1 to TRBJ1-1, with 7 bases that match TRBD1. The length of the CDR3 is 11 residues. With V trimmed by 8 bases and J by 6 bases, 4 bases remained unmatched. CDR1 is SGHRS, CDR2 YFSETQ, per germline. The CDR3 DNA reads TGCGCCAGTAGAACAGGGGCTGAAGCTTTCTTT. This translates into CASRTGAEAFF.

This chain connects TRBV7-6 to TRBJ1-3; no clear D. CDR1 and CDR2 from the germline V gene are SGHVS and FNYEAQ. Trimming cost V 1 base and J 0 bases, with 16 bases left between them. The CDR3 covers 18 residues. DNA of the CDR3: TGTGCCAGCAGCTTAGGGAGCGTCGTCTCCAACTCTGGAAACACCATATATTTT. Translating gives CASSLGSVVSNSGNTIYF.

This chain links TRBV13 with TRBJ2-1, with 9 bases lining up with TRBD2. Unmatched junction bases numbered 21, after V lost 5 bases and J lost 7 bases. The CDR3 contains 19 residues. Germline V gene lookup returns CDR1 PRHDT and CDR2 FYEKMQ (reference sequence). CDR3 sequence (DNA): TGTGCCAGCAGCCTCCGTCGTTTAGCGGGGGACTGGGTGGGGAATGAGCAGTTCTTC. Translating it yields CASSLRRLAGDWVGNEQFF.

This clone has only one observation. This chain connects TRBV13 to TRBJ2-7; TRBD1 matches at 7 bases. Germline loops: CDR1 PRHDT, CDR2 FYEKMQ (reference sequence). With 4 bases clipped from V and 4 bases from J, the junction kept 4 bases outside the gene matches. The CDR3 consists of 13 residues. The CDR3 loop reads CASSSGTEYEQYF. Here the CDR3 DNA reads TGTGCCAGCAGCTCAGGGACAGAGTACGAGCAGTACTTC.

The chain is built from TRBV2 and TRBJ1-5; tentatively, D is TRBD1 (6 bases). V was pared by 4 bases and J by 1 base, with 8 bases between. The CDR3 is 14 residues long. The V gene's germline CDR1 is SNHLY and CDR2 FYNNEI. CDR3 residues: CASSAGESNQPQHF. CDR3 nucleotides: TGTGCCAGCAGTGCAGGGGAGAGCAATCAGCCCCAGCATTTT.

The chain employs TRBV11-3 and TRBJ2-7, with unresolved D. Trimming removed 4 bases from V and 6 bases from J, with 13 bases in between. Germline CDR1 reads SGHNT; CDR2 reads YENEEA. This CDR3 has 13 residues. CDR3: CASSSYQTGEQYF. As DNA, the CDR3 is TGTGCCAGCAGCTCATACCAGACGGGCGAGCAGTACTTC.

This clone was recorded only once. This chain links TRBV7-6 with TRBJ1-3; the D is unclear. This CDR3 contains 15 residues. Germline V gene sequence: CDR1 SGHVS, CDR2 FNYEAQ. V was clipped by 1 base and J by 2 bases, with 9 bases between them. CDR3 bases: TGTGCCAGCAGCTTAGACGGTAGCCCTGGAAACACCATATATTTT. It translates to CASSLDGSPGNTIYF.

The rearrangement uses TRBV7-8 and TRBJ1-5, with 9 bases fitting TRBD1. Germline loops: CDR1 SGHVS, CDR2 FQNEAQ. With 3 bases clipped from V and 6 bases from J, the junction kept 6 bases outside the gene matches. CDR3 size: 15 residues. In DNA, the CDR3 is TGTGCCAGCAGCTTGGCCGGGACAGGGTTTCAGCCCCAGCATTTT. This gives the protein CASSLAGTGFQPQHF.

The CDR3 loop reads CASSLRQSMMQFF. For the CDR3, the DNA is TGTGCCAGCAGTTTGAGACAATCAATGATGCAGTTCTTC. The chain links TRBV27 to TRBJ2-1; no firm D call. The CDR3 runs 13 residues. Germline V gene data show CDR1 as MNHEY and CDR2 as SMNVEV (reference sequence). Trimming removed 3 bases from V and 12 bases from J, with 15 bases in between.

This clone was counted between two and nine times. The rearrangement uses TRBV11-2 and TRBJ2-7; the match to TRBD1 covers 7 bases. J gave up 0 bases and V 6 bases, and 2 bases lay outside the gene matches. Germline V gives CDR1 SGHAT, CDR2 FQNNGV. This CDR3 is built from 13 residues. The CDR3 is CASRRDSSYEQYF. The CDR3 DNA sequence: TGTGCCAGCAGAAGGGACAGCTCCTACGAGCAGTACTTC.

V is TRBV10-2 and J is TRBJ1-3; unclear D gene. CDR3 length: 13 amino acids. V shed 3 bases and J shed 2 bases, with 5 bases lying between them. Per germline, CDR1 WSHSY and CDR2 SAAADI. Here the CDR3 reads CASSDSPGNTIYF. CDR3 sequence (DNA): TGCGCCAGCAGTGACAGTCCTGGAAACACCATATATTTT.

This clone has only a few counts. V and J are TRBV9 and TRBJ1-2, with D tentatively TRBD1 (5 bases). Germline V gives CDR1 SGDLS, CDR2 YYNGEE. Trimming pared 4 bases from V and 1 base from J, leaving 11 bases between. CDR3 size: 14 residues. Written as DNA, the CDR3 is TGTGCCAGCAGCCAAGGGGAGGTTAACTATGGCTACACCTTC. It encodes CASSQGEVNYGYTF.

The V gene is TRBV30, the J gene TRBJ2-1; TRBD1 matches at 8 bases. This CDR3 contains 14 residues. In germline, CDR1 is GTSNPN, CDR2 SVGIG (reference sequence). Losses at the gene ends were 0 bases for V and 7 bases for J; bases not matched to a gene: 5. CDR3 nucleotides: TGTGCCTGGAGTGTAGGCAGGGGGCGAAATGAGCAGTTCTTC. Its protein product is CAWSVGRGRNEQFF. Complete variable domain (other parts from reference TRBV30 and TRBJ2-1): SQTIHQWPATLVQPVGSPLSLECTVEGTSNPNLYWYRQAAGRGLQLLFYSVGIGQISSEVPQNLSASRPQDRQFILSSKKLLLSDSGFYLCAWSVGRGRNEQFFGPGTRLTVL.

There are a few counts of this clone. CDR3 sequence reads: CASSRKFIQGDSNQPQHF. CDR3 in DNA: TGTGCCAGCAGTCGTAAATTCATACAGGGGGATAGCAATCAGCCCCAGCATTTT. The rearrangement links TRBV27 to TRBJ1-5; 8 bases are shared with TRBD1. The germline gives CDR1 MNHEY, CDR2 SMNVEV (reference sequence). The CDR3 is 18 amino acids. Trimming removed 5 bases from V and 0 bases from J; junction bases left unmatched: 12.

As for this clone: At one end the junction does not follow the germline gene, possibly because of a read error. The chain joins TRBV7-9 to TRBJ1-1, with D possibly being TRBD1 (5 bases). Germline CDR1 and CDR2: SEHNR and FQNEAQ (reference sequence). The CDR3 spans 13 residues. The CDR3 DNA sequence: TGTTCCAGCAACCCGGGGGATTCCACTGAAGCTTTCTTT. Amino acid sequence: CSSNPGDSTEAFF.

This clone was seen only a few times. The V call is TRBV7-8, the J call TRBJ2-2; possibly TRBD2 for D (7 bases). The V and J ends lost 0 bases and 5 bases respectively, with 13 bases between them. The CDR3 loop spans 16 amino acids. Per the germline V gene, CDR1 is SGHVS and CDR2 is FQNEAQ. CDR3 residues: CASSLAGGPGTGELFF. In DNA form, the CDR3 reads TGTGCCAGCAGCTTAGCGGGGGGGCCAGGGACCGGGGAGCTGTTTTTT.

The V and J genes are TRBV19 and TRBJ2-7, with 8 bases identical to TRBD1. The CDR3 contains 14 residues. The germline V gene has CDR1 LNHDA and CDR2 SQIVND (reference sequence). With V trimmed by 8 bases and J by 0 bases, 6 bases remained unmatched. CDR3 amino acids: CASGQGAISYEQYF. The CDR3 region has the DNA TGTGCCAGTGGACAGGGAGCGATCTCCTACGAGCAGTACTTC.